The 17 T cell receptor beta chains presented below share a single source sample, sequenced in a study of blood T cells in healthy people across ages. Alongside a J-beta primer mix, a sample-barcoded 5' primer served in a second PCR lasting 7 to 11 cycles. One entry per CDR3 protein, called by TCRdb with MiXCR from the 5' RACE reads. The table includes fewer than 1 million distinct CDR3 sequences, about 42% detected once. The sample comprised blood. These receptors all come from a man between 60 and 75 years old in good health.

This clonotype was counted a few times. The chain links TRBV29-1 to TRBJ2-7; 9 bases fit TRBD1. The CDR3 has 11 residues. The junction had 2 bases not matched to a gene; V was cut back by 5 bases and J by 6 bases. The germline V gene encodes CDR1 SQVTM and CDR2 ANQGSEA. CDR3 coding DNA: TGCAGCGTTTACAGGGGGCCCGAGCAGTACTTC. It translates to CSVYRGPEQYF.

A remark on this clonotype: Compared with germline, one end of the junction differs, possibly owing to a read error. The genes are TRBV7-2 and TRBJ2-7; 9 positions agree with TRBD1. In germline, CDR1 is SGHTA, CDR2 FQGNSA. This CDR3 is 15 amino acids long. The CDR3 is CASSSPGQGSCEQYF. The CDR3 DNA reads as TGTGCCAGCAGCTCACCGGGACAGGGCTCCTGCGAGCAGTACTTC.

The rearrangement links TRBV5-6 to TRBJ2-5; tentative D call: TRBD1 (8 bases). Trimming removed 4 bases at V and 0 bases at J, with 22 bases between. Per germline, CDR1 SGHDT and CDR2 YYEEEE. The CDR3 is 18 amino acids. CDR3 sequence (DNA): TGTGCCAGCAGCAGCGGGACAGGTGGACTTAGGTACCAAGAGACCCAGTACTTC. Translation gives CASSSGTGGLRYQETQYF.

This clonotype was found a few times. The chain has TRBV20-1 and TRBJ2-4, with 12 positions matching TRBD2. Germline V lookup: CDR1 DFQATT, CDR2 SNEGSKA (reference sequence). V lost 1 base to trimming and J lost 13 bases; unmatched junction nucleotides: 8. The CDR3 contains 14 residues. The CDR3 protein is CSARGPLAGGEQYF. Here the CDR3 DNA reads TGCAGTGCTAGAGGACCTCTAGCGGGGGGGGAGCAGTACTTC.

CDR3 in DNA: TGTGCCAGCAAAGCGGACGTAGGGCATGAGCAGTTCTTC. As protein: CASKADVGHEQFF. This chain links TRBV2 with TRBJ2-1, with a weak D call TRBD2 (5 bases). CDR1 and CDR2 (germline): SNHLY, FYNNEI. The CDR3 extends over 13 amino acids. The ends were cut back, 7 bases at V and 8 bases at J, with 15 bases in the middle.

This clonotype was counted between two and nine times. This chain uses TRBV28 with TRBJ2-3; 12 bases fit TRBD2. The germline V gene has CDR1 MDHEN and CDR2 SYDVKM. The junction had 8 bases not matched to a gene; V was cut back by 7 bases and J by 0 bases. This CDR3 contains 17 residues. CDR3 residues: CASTRASGGVSTDTQYF. The DNA of the CDR3 is TGTGCCAGCACTCGGGCTAGCGGGGGGGTTAGCACAGATACGCAGTATTTT.

V is TRBV6-5 and J is TRBJ2-1; no clear D. The CDR3 spans 19 residues. V was trimmed by 2 bases and J by 7 bases, leaving 27 bases between them. Germline values: CDR1 MNHEY, CDR2 SVGAGI. CDR3 protein: CASSYAPAHRLEYVNEQFF. The CDR3, as DNA: TGTGCCAGCAGTTACGCCCCGGCGCACCGTCTCGAATATGTGAATGAGCAGTTCTTC.

The chain uses TRBV20-1 and TRBJ1-1; D gene unclear. This CDR3 contains 15 residues. V lost 0 bases and J lost 0, with 11 bases in between. CDR1 is DFQATT, CDR2 SNEGSKA, per germline (reference sequence). The CDR3 spells CSAREPTRMNTEAFF. The CDR3 nucleotides are TGCAGTGCTAGAGAGCCGACAAGAATGAACACTGAAGCTTTCTTT.

The rearrangement links TRBV6-5 to TRBJ1-2; D uncertain. In germline, CDR1 is MNHEY, CDR2 SVGAGI. V was shortened by 0 bases and J by 8 bases, with 16 bases between the two germline ends. The CDR3 is 15 residues long. In DNA form, the CDR3 reads TGTGCCAGCAGTTACTCTCTGTCTAATCCGGGAGGCTACACCTTC. Translation: CASSYSLSNPGGYTF.

A word on this clonotype: An end of the junction differs from the germline gene, which may be a read error. The chain couples TRBV12-3 or TRBV12-4 to TRBJ2-3; weak D call: TRBD1 (5 bases). The CDR3 sequence is 15 residues long. CDR3 DNA: TGTGCCGGCAGTTTGAGGACAAGTAGCACAGATACGCAGTATTTT. Amino acid sequence: CAGSLRTSSTDTQYF.

The CDR3 is CASSFGAGANVLTF. Written as DNA, the CDR3 is TGTGCCAGCAGTTTTGGAGCTGGGGCCAACGTCCTGACTTTC. This chain connects TRBV12-3 or TRBV12-4 to TRBJ2-6; D gene ambiguous. The CDR3 contains 14 residues. V dropped 3 bases and J dropped 2 bases, with 5 bases sitting between them.

The J gene is TRBJ2-3, the V gene TRBV2; 8 bases are shared with TRBD1. J was trimmed by 0 bases and V by 3 bases; bases with no gene match: 5. This CDR3 spans 16 amino acids. Germline CDR1 SNHLY, CDR2 FYNNEI. The CDR3 is CASSDRGHLSTDTQYF. CDR3 coding DNA: TGTGCCAGCAGTGACAGGGGGCACCTGAGCACAGATACGCAGTATTTT.

This clonotype was picked up many times. CDR3 sequence: CASSPTSGAYPEQYF. CDR3 bases: TGTGCCAGCAGCCCGACTAGCGGGGCATATCCCGAGCAGTACTTC. This sequence joins TRBV7-2 and TRBJ2-7; 11 bases line up with TRBD2. The CDR3 has 15 residues. With 5 bases clipped from V and 6 bases from J, the junction kept 9 bases outside the gene matches. CDR1 and CDR2 (germline): SGHTA, FQGNSA.

The chain links TRBV3-1 to TRBJ1-6; 9 bases fit TRBD1. J gave up 8 bases and V 4 bases, and 6 bases lay outside the gene matches. CDR3 length equals 15 residues. The germline V gene encodes CDR1 LGHDT and CDR2 YNNKEL (reference sequence). In DNA form, the CDR3 reads TGTGCCAGCAGCCGAGGACAGGGGAGTTATTCACCCCTCCACTTT. Translation gives CASSRGQGSYSPLHF.

This clonotype was counted only a few times. The chain joins TRBV5-1 to TRBJ2-7, with D uncertain. CDR1 is SGHRS, CDR2 YFSETQ, per germline. V was clipped by 2 bases and J by 3 bases, with 15 bases between them. The CDR3 sequence is 15 residues long. The CDR3 region has the DNA TGCGCCAGCAGCTTAGGGCAGGTCGGGTACTACGAGCAGTACTTC. Protein sequence: CASSLGQVGYYEQYF.

A note on this clonotype: A much larger clonotype is one base distant, so this may be a read error. Because the CDR3 is missing its conserved closing phenylalanine or tryptophan, this is likely a read error. The rearrangement joins TRBV10-3 to TRBJ2-5; 9 bases fit TRBD1. The J call is doubtful: the DNA matches TRBJ2-7 better. The CDR3 runs 15 residues. Germline V gene sequence: CDR1 ENHRY, CDR2 SYGVKD. The CDR3 nucleotides read TGTGCCATCAGTGACCGGACAGGGGAAGTCAACGAGCAGTACTAC. As protein: CAISDRTGEVNEQYY.

This clonotype was counted between two and nine times. The chain combines TRBV27 with TRBJ1-2, with TRBD1 identical over 12 bases. J gave up 5 bases and V 5 bases, and 9 bases lay outside the gene matches. The germline gives CDR1 MNHEY, CDR2 SMNVEV (reference sequence). This CDR3 has 16 amino acids. The CDR3 spells CASSPVGTGGYYGYTF. CDR3 sequence (DNA): TGTGCCAGCAGTCCTGTTGGGACAGGGGGCTATTATGGCTACACCTTC.